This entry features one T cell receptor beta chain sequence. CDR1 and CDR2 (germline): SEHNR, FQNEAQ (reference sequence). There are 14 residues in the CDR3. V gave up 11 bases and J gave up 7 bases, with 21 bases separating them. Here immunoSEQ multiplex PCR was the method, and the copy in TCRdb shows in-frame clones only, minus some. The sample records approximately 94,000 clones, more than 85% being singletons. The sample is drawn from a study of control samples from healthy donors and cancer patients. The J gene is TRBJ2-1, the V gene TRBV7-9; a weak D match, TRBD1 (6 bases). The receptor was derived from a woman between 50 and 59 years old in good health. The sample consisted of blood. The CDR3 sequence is CAHRRDRPTNEQFF. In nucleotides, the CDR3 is TGTGCCCACAGGCGAGACAGGCCTACAAATGAGCAGTTCTTC.